This T cell receptor beta chain is drawn from a study of immune reconstitution after stem cell transplant in scleroderma. TCRdb fed the RT-PCR reads into MiXCR, producing one record per CDR3 protein. This table holds about 4,800 distinct CDR3 sequences, 7.5% to 8.5% found once. This clonotype has just a few counts. V gave up 5 bases and J gave up 7 bases, with 9 bases separating them. The CDR3 is 12 amino acids. CDR1 is SGHVS, CDR2 FNYEAQ, per germline. This sample was taken before or after autologous hematopoietic stem cell transplantation (not recorded which). This receptor was taken from a male donor with systemic sclerosis. V is TRBV7-6 and J is TRBJ1-3; no reliable D call. The CDR3 nucleotides read TGTGCCAGCAGCCTCCGGGCGAACACCATATATTTT. Encoded protein: CASSLRANTIYF.